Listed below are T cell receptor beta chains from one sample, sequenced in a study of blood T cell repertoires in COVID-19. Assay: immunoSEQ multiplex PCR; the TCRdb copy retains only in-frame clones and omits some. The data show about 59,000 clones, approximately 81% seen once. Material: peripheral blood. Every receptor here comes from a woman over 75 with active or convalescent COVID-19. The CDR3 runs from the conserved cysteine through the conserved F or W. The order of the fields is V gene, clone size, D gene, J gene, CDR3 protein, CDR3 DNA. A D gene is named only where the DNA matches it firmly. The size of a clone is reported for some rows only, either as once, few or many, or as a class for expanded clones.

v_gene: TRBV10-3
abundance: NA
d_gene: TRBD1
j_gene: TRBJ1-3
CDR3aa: CAIQQTGTSGNTIYF
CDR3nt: TGTGCCATCCAGCAGACAGGGACCTCTGGAAACACCATATATTTT

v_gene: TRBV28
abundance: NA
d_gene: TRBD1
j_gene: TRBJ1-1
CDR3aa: CASSPGDRRTEAFF
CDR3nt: TGTGCCAGCAGCCCTGGGGACAGGCGGACTGAAGCTTTCTTT

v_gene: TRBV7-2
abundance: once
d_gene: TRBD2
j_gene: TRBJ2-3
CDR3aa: CASNLLGAGDSTDTQYF
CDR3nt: TGTGCCAGCAACCTGTTGGGAGCGGGGGACAGCACAGATACGCAGTATTTT

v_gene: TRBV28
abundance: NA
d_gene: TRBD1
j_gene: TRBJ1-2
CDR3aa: CASSLRRGDRGDGYTF
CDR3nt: TGTGCCAGCAGTCTCCGACGAGGAGACAGGGGTGATGGCTACACCTTC

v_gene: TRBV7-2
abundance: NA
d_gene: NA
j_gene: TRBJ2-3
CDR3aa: CASSFRADTQYF
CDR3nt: TGTGCCAGCAGTTTCAGGGCTGATACGCAGTATTTT

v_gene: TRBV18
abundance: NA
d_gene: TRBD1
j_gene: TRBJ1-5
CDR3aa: CASSPQGGGQPQHF
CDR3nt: TGTGCCAGCTCACCACAAGGGGGCGGTCAGCCCCAGCATTTT

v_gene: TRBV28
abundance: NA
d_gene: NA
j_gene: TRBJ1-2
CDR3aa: CASSLFQSFNGYTF
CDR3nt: TGTGCCAGCAGTTTATTCCAGTCCTTTAACGGCTACACCTTC

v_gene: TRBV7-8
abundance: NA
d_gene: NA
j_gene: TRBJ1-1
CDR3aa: CASSHRTEAFF
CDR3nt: TGTGCCAGCAGCCACCGGACTGAAGCTTTCTTT

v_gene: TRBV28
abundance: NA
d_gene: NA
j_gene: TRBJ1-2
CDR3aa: CASSLGRGAYGYTF
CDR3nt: TGTGCCAGCAGTTTGGGCAGGGGTGCATATGGCTACACCTTC

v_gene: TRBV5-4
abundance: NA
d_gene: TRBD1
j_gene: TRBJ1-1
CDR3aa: CASTPSGTGGTEAFF
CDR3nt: TGTGCCAGCACCCCCTCCGGGACAGGGGGTACTGAAGCTTTCTTT

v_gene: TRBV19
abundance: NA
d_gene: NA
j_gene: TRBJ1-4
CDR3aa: CASSIQGSLNEKLFF
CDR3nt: TGTGCCAGTAGCATTCAGGGGTCCTTGAATGAAAAACTGTTTTTT

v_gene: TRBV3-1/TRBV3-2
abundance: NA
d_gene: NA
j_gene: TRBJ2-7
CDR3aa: CASSHNGHSYEQYF
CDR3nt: TGTGCCAGCAGCCATAACGGACACTCCTACGAGCAGTACTTC

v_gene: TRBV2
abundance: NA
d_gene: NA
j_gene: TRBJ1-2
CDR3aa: CASREGISNYGYTF
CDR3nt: TGTGCCAGCCGGGAGGGGATCTCTAACTATGGCTACACCTTC

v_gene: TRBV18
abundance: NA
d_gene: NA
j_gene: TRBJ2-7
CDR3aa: CASSPPPGADEQYF
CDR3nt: TGTGCCAGCTCACCACCTCCAGGGGCCGACGAGCAGTACTTC

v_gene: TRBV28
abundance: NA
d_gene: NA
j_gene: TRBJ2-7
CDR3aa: CASRGRWGGYLTYEQYF
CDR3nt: TGTGCCAGCAGGGGGAGATGGGGGGGCTACCTCACCTACGAGCAGTACTTC

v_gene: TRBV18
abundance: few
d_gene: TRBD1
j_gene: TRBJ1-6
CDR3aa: CASSPPTGNNSPLHF
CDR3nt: TGTGCCAGCTCACCACCGACAGGGAATAATTCACCCCTCCACTTT

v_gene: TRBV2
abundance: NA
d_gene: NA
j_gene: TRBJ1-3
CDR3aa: CASSEQGMLGNTIYF
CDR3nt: TGTGCCAGCAGTGAGCAGGGGATGCTTGGAAACACCATATATTTT

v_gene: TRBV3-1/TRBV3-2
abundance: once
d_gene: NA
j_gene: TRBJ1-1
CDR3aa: CASSQSGGRTEAFF
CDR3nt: TGTGCCAGCAGCCAATCCGGGGGGAGGACTGAAGCTTTCTTT

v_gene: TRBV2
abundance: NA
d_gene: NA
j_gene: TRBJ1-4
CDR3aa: CASSGWSKNEKLFF
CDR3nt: TGTGCCAGCAGCGGGTGGTCCAAGAATGAAAAACTGTTTTTT

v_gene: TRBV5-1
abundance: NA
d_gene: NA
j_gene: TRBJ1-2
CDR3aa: CASSSFAGYGYTF
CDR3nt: TGCGCCAGCAGCTCTTTTGCCGGTTATGGCTACACCTTC

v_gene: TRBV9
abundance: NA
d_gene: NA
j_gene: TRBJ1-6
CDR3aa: CASSVEESGSLHF
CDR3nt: TGTGCCAGCAGCGTAGAGGAGTCGGGGTCCCTCCACTTT

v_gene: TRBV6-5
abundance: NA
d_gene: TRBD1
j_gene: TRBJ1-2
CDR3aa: CASRDSINYGYTF
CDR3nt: TGTGCCAGCCGGGACAGTATTAACTATGGCTACACCTTC